A single sample gave rise to the 21 T cell receptor beta chains below, sequenced in a study of cytomegalovirus exposure and HLA in healthy donors. The PCR contained 60 Vbeta and 13 Jbeta primers. The protocol was immunoSEQ multiplex PCR, while the TCRdb copy is restricted to in-frame clones and leaves out a portion. The sample totals some 130,000 clones. Sequenced: PBMCs. The receptors derive from a woman aged 40 to 55 in good health and CMV-seropositive.

To note about this clone: Other DNA sequences in the same sample also yield this CDR3. The chain employs TRBV11-2 and TRBJ2-5; 10 positions match TRBD2. Trimming at V came to 3 bases and at J to 5 bases, leaving 9 bases not matched to a gene. CDR1 is SGHAT and CDR2 is FQNNGV in the germline V gene. The length of the CDR3 is 16 residues. The CDR3 spells CASSLGLAGVWETQYF. The CDR3 DNA follows: TGTGCCAGCAGCTTGGGGCTAGCGGGAGTCTGGGAGACCCAGTACTTC.

V is TRBV28 and J is TRBJ2-2, with D perhaps matching TRBD1 (6 bases). V gave up 7 bases and J gave up 7 bases, with 16 bases separating them. This CDR3 is built from 14 residues. Germline loops: CDR1 MDHEN, CDR2 SYDVKM. The CDR3 is CASIVQGSGGELFF. In DNA form, the CDR3 reads TGTGCCAGCATTGTTCAGGGGTCGGGCGGGGAGCTGTTTTTT. Looking up the rest from reference TRBV28 and TRBJ2-2 gives the full variable domain: DVKVTQSSRYLVKRTGEKVFLECVQDMDHENMFWYRQDPGLGLRLIYFSYDVKMKEKGDIPEGYSVSREKKERFSLILESASTNQTSMYLCASIVQGSGGELFFGEGSRLTVL.

This sequence joins TRBV6-4 and TRBJ2-1, with 9 positions matching TRBD1. Germline lookup yields CDR1 MRHNA and CDR2 SNTAGT. After removal of 8 bases from V and 7 bases from J, the junction contained 6 bases not matched to a gene. CDR3 length: 13 amino acids. The chain's CDR3 is CASARQGENEQFF. Here the CDR3 DNA reads TGTGCCAGCGCTAGACAGGGGGAGAATGAGCAGTTCTTC.

This sequence joins TRBV7-9 and TRBJ2-7; D gene uncertain. V was cut by 5 bases and J by 0 bases, with 8 bases left in between. The CDR3 contains 13 residues. The germline gives CDR1 SEHNR, CDR2 FQNEAQ (reference sequence). The CDR3 coding sequence is TGTGCCAGCAGCACCTACAGCTCCTACGAGCAGTACTTC. This sequence encodes CASSTYSSYEQYF.

This rearrangement joins TRBV28 to TRBJ1-1; D remains unclear. In germline, CDR1 is MDHEN, CDR2 SYDVKM. The V end was cut by 7 bases, the J end by 5 bases, with 8 bases between. This CDR3 is 11 amino acids long. CDR3 in amino acids: CASTLSTEAFF. CDR3 in DNA: TGTGCCAGCACCCTCAGTACTGAAGCTTTCTTT.

This chain uses TRBV5-1 with TRBJ2-1; D is unresolved. The CDR3 runs to 15 residues. Trimming shortened V by 2 bases and J by 4 bases, and 13 bases separated the two germline ends. Germline V gene data show CDR1 as SGHRS and CDR2 as YFSETQ. CDR3 residues: CASSFQRPTYNEQFF. DNA of the CDR3: TGCGCCAGCAGCTTCCAGCGCCCAACTTACAATGAGCAGTTCTTC.

The rearrangement uses TRBV9 and TRBJ1-2, with D perhaps matching TRBD1 (6 bases). The CDR3 consists of 15 residues. Trimming stripped 2 bases from V and 1 base from J, with 12 bases between. The germline gives CDR1 SGDLS, CDR2 YYNGEE. The CDR3: CASSVGEGVNYGYTF. For the CDR3, the DNA is TGTGCCAGCAGCGTCGGGGAGGGGGTTAACTATGGCTACACCTTC.

The chain employs TRBV30 and TRBJ2-1; 12 bases line up with TRBD2. V lost 3 bases, J lost 3 bases, and 12 bases stayed unmatched. The CDR3 extends over 18 amino acids. Germline CDR1 GTSNPN, CDR2 SVGIG (reference sequence). The DNA of the CDR3 is TGTGCCTGGAGAAGATATCGGACTAGCGGGACTAGCTACAATGAGCAGTTCTTC. It codes for CAWRRYRTSGTSYNEQFF.

The J gene is TRBJ1-1, the V gene TRBV7-2, with a weak D call TRBD1 (5 bases). The CDR3 extends over 14 amino acids. Germline loops: CDR1 SGHTA, CDR2 FQGNSA. The ends were cut back, 3 bases at V and 6 bases at J, with 14 bases in the middle. The CDR3 nucleotides read TGTGCCAGCAGCTTTAAAAGGGGCGCGTCTGAAGCTTTCTTT. It yields the protein CASSFKRGASEAFF.

This chain joins TRBV7-3 and TRBJ2-1, with TRBD2 matching 8 bases. Trimming took 4 bases from V and 9 from J; bases not matched to a gene: 11. The CDR3 has 15 amino acids. Germline V gene data show CDR1 as SGHTA and CDR2 as FQGTGA. The CDR3 loop reads CASSSGTRLVGEQFF. CDR3 sequence (DNA): TGTGCCAGCAGCTCCGGGACTAGGCTTGTCGGTGAGCAGTTCTTC.

This chain links TRBV28 with TRBJ2-7; D ambiguous. V was clipped by 6 bases and J by 0 bases, with 6 bases between them. Germline CDR1 reads MDHEN; CDR2 reads SYDVKM. This CDR3 contains 12 residues. CDR3 protein: CASRRSSYEQYF. In DNA, the CDR3 is TGTGCCAGCAGAAGGAGCTCCTACGAGCAGTACTTC. Combining the CDR3 with reference TRBV28 and TRBJ2-7 gives the whole variable domain DVKVTQSSRYLVKRTGEKVFLECVQDMDHENMFWYRQDPGLGLRLIYFSYDVKMKEKGDIPEGYSVSREKKERFSLILESASTNQTSMYLCASRRSSYEQYFGPGTRLTVT.

The chain carries TRBV29-1 and TRBJ1-4; no firm D call. This CDR3 is 11 amino acids long. Trimming left V 4 bases short and J 6 bases short, with 6 bases between. Germline V CDR1 and CDR2: SQVTM, ANQGSEA. CDR3: CSVGLDEKLFF. CDR3 DNA: TGCAGCGTTGGGCTTGATGAAAAACTGTTTTTT. Full variable domain (rest looked up from reference TRBV29-1 and TRBJ1-4): SAVISQKPSRDICQRGTSLTIQCQVDSQVTMMFWYRQQPGQSLTLIATANQGSEATYESGFVIDKFPISRPNLTFSTLTVSNMSPEDSSIYLCSVGLDEKLFFGSGTQLSVL.

The chain employs TRBV30 and TRBJ2-7; the match to TRBD2 covers 9 bases. The ends lost 3 bases at V and 4 bases at J; junction bases unmatched: 13. This CDR3 contains 16 residues. Germline V gene lookup returns CDR1 GTSNPN and CDR2 SVGIG (reference sequence). This chain's CDR3 is CAWSPPRLAGTYEQYF. CDR3 sequence (DNA): TGTGCCTGGAGCCCACCCCGGCTAGCGGGGACATACGAGCAGTACTTC.

CDR3 DNA: TGTGCCAGCAGTGCAATAAGGGTCGAGACAGGGGGACGGGAGCAGTACTTC. Its protein product is CASSAIRVETGGREQYF. V usage is TRBV2 and J usage is TRBJ2-7, with 9 bases aligning to TRBD1. V shed 4 bases, J shed 7 bases, and the junction held 17 bases outside the gene matches. The length of the CDR3 is 17 residues. Germline V gene data show CDR1 as SNHLY and CDR2 as FYNNEI.

J is TRBJ2-1 and V is TRBV6-5; 13 bases align to TRBD2. Per the germline V gene, CDR1 is MNHEY and CDR2 is SVGAGI. J lost 9 bases, V lost 6 bases, and 5 bases had no gene match. The CDR3 length is 14 residues. This CDR3 reads CASSPGTSGTEQFF. The CDR3 region has the DNA TGTGCCAGCAGCCCCGGGACTAGCGGGACTGAGCAGTTCTTC.

The chain employs TRBV27 and TRBJ1-4; a weak D match, TRBD1 (5 bases). The V end lost 5 bases, the J end lost 3 bases, and 13 bases lay between the germline ends. Germline V gene data show CDR1 as MNHEY and CDR2 as SMNVEV (reference sequence). The length of the CDR3 is 15 residues. CDR3 in amino acids: CASSPPGLPNEKLFF. CDR3 in DNA: TGTGCCAGCAGTCCCCCGGGACTACCTAATGAAAAACTGTTTTTT.

This chain uses TRBV7-9 with TRBJ2-5, with 8 bases matching TRBD2. Germline CDR1 reads SEHNR; CDR2 reads FQNEAQ (reference sequence). The J segment lost 2 bases and the V segment lost 5 bases, leaving 10 bases of the junction unmatched. The CDR3 totals 16 residues. CDR3 sequence (DNA): TGTGCCAGCAGCAATTTTGGAGGCGGGGGGCAAGAGACCCAGTACTTC. Residues: CASSNFGGGGQETQYF.

V usage is TRBV7-2 and J usage is TRBJ1-1; 7 nucleotides align to TRBD1. The CDR3 covers 14 residues. V was pared by 8 bases and J by 4 bases, with 10 bases of the junction left unmatched. Germline CDR1 and CDR2: SGHTA and FQGNSA. DNA of the CDR3: TGTGCCAGCCGTCTAAGGGGGCGCGTCACTGAAGCTTTCTTT. This gives the protein CASRLRGRVTEAFF.

The rearrangement joins TRBV5-4 to TRBJ2-1; 8 nucleotides match TRBD1. The CDR3 is 15 residues long. V shed 4 bases, J shed 4 bases, and the junction held 7 bases outside the gene matches. Looked up from germline, CDR1 is SGHNT and CDR2 is YYREEE (reference sequence). CDR3 DNA: TGTGCCAGCAGCCAGTACAGGGGGTGGTACAATGAGCAGTTCTTC. This codes for CASSQYRGWYNEQFF.

The chain employs TRBV7-8 and TRBJ1-1; the D is unclear. Trimming removed 3 bases from V and 5 bases from J, with 16 bases in between. The CDR3 contains 15 residues. From germline, CDR1 is SGHVS and CDR2 FQNEAQ. The CDR3 reads CASSFRLGDGTEAFF. CDR3 nucleotide sequence: TGTGCCAGCAGCTTCCGACTCGGTGATGGGACTGAAGCTTTCTTT.

The rearrangement joins TRBV7-9 to TRBJ2-6, with D maybe TRBD2 (6 bases). V was trimmed by 3 bases and J by 0 bases, leaving 12 bases between them. Germline CDR1 reads SEHNR; CDR2 reads FQNEAQ (reference sequence). There are 17 residues in the CDR3. CDR3 residues: CASSLGAGSSGANVLTF. CDR3 in DNA: TGTGCCAGCAGCTTGGGCGCCGGGAGCTCTGGGGCCAACGTCCTGACTTTC.